The rows below give T cell receptor beta chains drawn from one sample of a study of Graves' ophthalmopathy and Graves' hyperthyroidism. TCRdb reanalysed the multiplex PCR reads using MiXCR and keeps one entry per CDR3 protein. The sample lists 340,000 or so distinct CDR3 sequences; 17% were seen once. The sequenced material came from peripheral blood. Every receptor here comes from an adult man with Graves' ophthalmopathy. CDR3s include the opening cysteine and the closing phenylalanine or tryptophan. The D gene is left open where the match is weak. A row's size may be missing; if present it is once, few, many or a size class.

CDR3aa	CDR3nt	abundance	j_gene	d_gene	v_gene
CASNKGSRTTEAFF	TGTGCCAGCAACAAGGGGAGTCGGACCACTGAAGCTTTCTTT	many	TRBJ1-1	-	TRBV6-2/TRBV6-3
CASRPLSDKANTEAFF	TGTGCCAGCAGACCTCTATCCGACAAGGCGAACACTGAAGCTTTCTTT	once	TRBJ1-1	-	TRBV6-2/TRBV6-3
CASRVLAGRRDEQYF	TGTGCCAGCAGGGTGTTGGCGGGCCGTCGGGACGAGCAGTACTTC	few	TRBJ2-7	-	TRBV6-1
CSVAGDRANSPLHF	TGCAGCGTTGCCGGGGACAGGGCCAATTCACCCCTCCACTTT	many	TRBJ1-6	TRBD1	TRBV29-1
CASSPKNQPQHF	TGTGCCAGTAGTCCGAAGAATCAGCCCCAGCATTTT	-	TRBJ1-5	-	TRBV19
CASRSGLSTGELFF	TGTGCCAGCAGATCCGGACTTTCCACCGGGGAGCTGTTTTTT	many	TRBJ2-2	-	TRBV2
CASKVRSSYEQYF	TGTGCCAGCAAGGTTAGAAGCTCCTACGAGCAGTACTTC	many	TRBJ2-7	-	TRBV28
CASSLGHSRAETQYF	TGTGCCAGCAGCTTAGGGCACAGCCGGGCTGAGACCCAGTACTTC	once	TRBJ2-5	-	TRBV7-2
CASVDSRSNYGYTF	TGTGCCAGCGTGGACAGCCGAAGTAACTATGGCTACACCTTC	many	TRBJ1-2	-	TRBV18
CASSELWQSGGELFF	TGTGCCAGCAGTGAATTATGGCAGTCGGGCGGGGAGCTGTTTTTT	many	TRBJ2-2	-	TRBV6-1
CASSLSGRSNTEAFF	TGTGCCAGCAGCTTATCGGGCAGATCGAACACTGAAGCTTTCTTT	many	TRBJ1-1	-	TRBV11-1
CAWSVTSLDEETQYF	TGTGCCTGGAGTGTAACTTCTTTAGATGAAGAGACCCAGTACTTC	many	TRBJ2-5	-	TRBV30
CSAITLAEQETQYF	TGCAGTGCCATTACTTTAGCGGAACAAGAGACCCAGTACTTC	few	TRBJ2-5	-	TRBV20-1
CASSDSQQYGELFF	TGTGCCAGCAGTGACTCGCAGCAATACGGGGAGCTGTTTTTT	many	TRBJ2-2	-	TRBV6-4
CASTPPTSGGLDEQYF	TGTGCCAGCACCCCCCCCACTAGCGGGGGCCTAGATGAGCAGTACTTC	many	TRBJ2-7	TRBD2	TRBV28
CASSPSWGLGANVLTF	TGTGCCAGCAGTCCTAGCTGGGGGCTTGGGGCCAACGTCCTGACTTTC	few	TRBJ2-6	-	TRBV6-1
CASSEMEWDTGELFF	TGCGCCAGCAGTGAAATGGAGTGGGACACCGGGGAGCTGTTTTTT	many	TRBJ2-2	-	TRBV10-2
CASSLRGQRTEAFF	TGTGCCAGCAGTTTAAGGGGGCAGAGGACTGAAGCTTTCTTT	-	TRBJ1-1	TRBD1	TRBV12-3/TRBV12-4
CASSSGGAGGRFQETQYF	TGTGCCAGCAGCTCCGGAGGAGCGGGGGGAAGGTTCCAAGAGACCCAGTACTTC	many	TRBJ2-5	TRBD2	TRBV5-4
CASSQGSWDYGYTF	TGTGCCAGCAGCCAGGGCAGTTGGGACTATGGCTACACCTTC	-	TRBJ1-2	-	TRBV11-2
CASGSTTRSQYF	TGTGCCAGCGGCAGCACTACCCGGTCACAGTACTTC	many	TRBJ2-7	-	TRBV2
CASSLWGTGGVETQYF	TGTGCCAGCAGTTTATGGGGGACAGGGGGAGTGGAGACCCAGTACTTC	-	TRBJ2-5	TRBD1	TRBV28
CASSLLHPAKNIQYF	TGTGCCAGCAGCCTACTACACCCAGCCAAAAACATTCAGTACTTC	many	TRBJ2-4	-	TRBV7-9
CSARRTSGRGGELFF	TGCAGTGCTAGACGGACTAGCGGGAGGGGCGGGGAGCTGTTTTTT	many	TRBJ2-2	TRBD2	TRBV20-1
CASRRGNTIYF	TGTGCCAGCAGGCGCGGAAACACCATATATTTT	-	TRBJ1-3	-	TRBV27
CASTPDSGGAWETQYF	TGCGCCAGCACCCCGGACAGCGGGGGGGCTTGGGAGACCCAGTACTTC	many	TRBJ2-5	TRBD2	TRBV5-1
CASSGQTFYEQYF	TGTGCCAGCAGTGGACAGACCTTCTACGAGCAGTACTTC	many	TRBJ2-7	-	TRBV2
CASSSLPLNTEAFF	TGTGCCAGCTCATCGCTCCCTTTGAACACTGAAGCTTTCTTT	many	TRBJ1-1	-	TRBV18
CASSLVGGTNTGELFF	TGCGCCAGCAGCTTGGTTGGGGGTACTAACACCGGGGAGCTGTTTTTT	many	TRBJ2-2	-	TRBV5-1
CASSLAVYEQYF	TGTGCCAGCAGCTTAGCCGTCTACGAGCAGTACTTC	many	TRBJ2-7	-	TRBV11-2
CASSISGTPLSSYNSPLHF	TGTGCCAGTAGTATATCTGGGACACCCCTCAGCTCCTATAATTCACCCCTCCACTTT	many	TRBJ1-6	-	TRBV19
CASSPGGLETLYF	TGTGCCAGCAGCCCCGGGGGGTTGGAGACCCTGTACTTC	few	TRBJ2-5	TRBD2	TRBV27
CATSRGSGRQGDEQYF	TGTGCCACCAGCAGAGGTAGCGGGAGACAGGGCGACGAGCAGTACTTC	many	TRBJ2-7	TRBD2	TRBV15
CASSYSTQLGGTQYF	TGTGCCAGCAGTTACTCGACTCAGCTAGGGGGGACCCAGTACTTC	many	TRBJ2-5	-	TRBV6-2/TRBV6-3
CASSYNRDRGPSNQPQHF	TGTGCCAGCAGTTACAACCGGGACAGGGGGCCGAGCAATCAGCCCCAGCATTTT	many	TRBJ1-5	TRBD1	TRBV6-2/TRBV6-3
CATSRNRGTDGYTF	TGTGCCACCAGCAGGAACAGGGGTACCGATGGCTACACCTTC	many	TRBJ1-2	TRBD1	TRBV15
CASSLRGAQYF	TGTGCCAGCAGTCTGCGGGGGGCCCAGTACTTC	few	TRBJ2-5	TRBD2	TRBV28
CASSPHMTENYGYTF	TGTGCCAGCAGCCCCCATATGACAGAGAACTATGGCTACACCTTC	-	TRBJ1-2	-	TRBV11-2
CASSRPAGAPYEQYF	TGTGCCAGCAGCCGCCCAGCGGGGGCCCCCTACGAGCAGTACTTC	few	TRBJ2-7	TRBD2	TRBV3-1
CASTIGQENTEAFF	TGTGCCAGCACTATAGGACAGGAGAACACTGAAGCTTTCTTT	many	TRBJ1-1	TRBD1	TRBV2